This TCR beta chain comes out of a study of T cell responses to AZD1222 COVID-19 vaccine. This clone was seen once. Using immunoSEQ multiplex PCR, the repertoire was profiled, and TCRdb retains in-frame clones only, with some absent. Of more than 100,000 clones listed, 80% to 95% are singletons. Germline lookup yields CDR1 KGHSH and CDR2 LQKENI. Deletions cut 3 bases from V and 7 bases from J, with 6 bases between. The CDR3 is 11 amino acids. This receptor was taken from an adult in good health. This sequence joins TRBV18 and TRBJ2-5; possibly TRBD2 for D (6 bases). This sample comprised peripheral blood, obtained on day 0 of AZD1222 vaccination. The CDR3: CASSPGGTQYF. The CDR3 nucleotides read TGTGCCAGCTCACCCGGGGGGACCCAGTACTTC.